A single sample gave rise to the 20 T cell receptor beta chains below, sequenced in a study of CDR3 diversity in severe acne. TCRdb re-called the PCR reads through MiXCR, storing one row per CDR3 protein. Of 85,000 to 120,000 distinct CDR3 sequences in the sample, around 56% are singletons; the top ten hold 9.5% to 15%. The source material was blood. The receptors come from a male donor with acne.

The chain is built from TRBV29-1 and TRBJ1-5; D not certain. The V gene's germline CDR1 is SQVTM and CDR2 ANQGSEA. The CDR3 length is 12 residues. V lost 7 bases, J lost 6 bases, and 13 bases lay in between. CDR3 DNA: TGCAGCGCTGGATACCGGGGTCAGCCCCAGCATTTT. This translates into CSAGYRGQPQHF.

This clonotype appeared many times. This chain joins TRBV20-1 and TRBJ2-7, with TRBD2 matching 10 bases. With 2 bases clipped from V and 3 bases from J, the junction kept 10 bases outside the gene matches. Germline CDR1 is DFQATT and CDR2 is SNEGSKA (reference sequence). The length of the CDR3 is 16 residues. CDR3: CSARTTLRTSGYEQYF. CDR3 DNA: TGCAGTGCTAGAACCACCCTACGGACTAGCGGCTACGAGCAGTACTTC.

For the CDR3, the DNA is TGTGCCAGCAGCCTGGACAGTTTGACGAACACTGAAGCTTTCTTT. Protein sequence: CASSLDSLTNTEAFF. The chain employs TRBV6-1 and TRBJ1-1; tentatively, D is TRBD1 (6 bases). CDR1 and CDR2 from the germline V gene are MNHNS and SASEGT. V shed 6 bases and J shed 1 base, with 15 bases lying between them. There are 15 residues in the CDR3.

This clonotype was recorded many times. The rearrangement uses TRBV7-9 and TRBJ2-3, with D possibly being TRBD1 (6 bases). The CDR3 totals 15 residues. Per the germline V gene, CDR1 is SEHNR and CDR2 is FQNEAQ (reference sequence). V lost 1 base and J lost 2, with 10 bases in between. In DNA form, the CDR3 reads TGTGCCAGCAGCTTAGGGACAGCCGTCACAGATACGCAGTATTTT. It encodes CASSLGTAVTDTQYF.

The chain has TRBV20-1 and TRBJ1-4; no clear D gene. Germline V CDR1 and CDR2: DFQATT, SNEGSKA (reference sequence). V was clipped by 2 bases and J by 2 bases, with 6 bases between them. CDR3 length: 13 amino acids. The DNA for the CDR3 is TGCAGTGCTAGAAGACATACTAATGAAAAACTGTTTTTT. This codes for CSARRHTNEKLFF.

This rearrangement joins TRBV10-3 to TRBJ1-3, with 7 bases that match TRBD1. The germline gives CDR1 ENHRY, CDR2 SYGVKD. The CDR3 covers 15 residues. Losses at the gene ends were 7 bases for V and 0 bases for J; bases not matched to a gene: 6. This CDR3 reads CAIKGQELSGNTIYF. Here the CDR3 DNA reads TGTGCCATCAAAGGACAGGAACTCTCTGGAAACACCATATATTTT.

This clonotype was seen many times. This sequence joins TRBV5-6 and TRBJ1-5; D remains unclear. The V and J ends lost 0 bases and 9 bases respectively, with 19 bases between them. The germline V gene encodes CDR1 SGHDT and CDR2 YYEEEE. The CDR3 is made up of 16 amino acids. This CDR3 is CASSLARDGLVRPQHF. CDR3 bases: TGTGCCAGCAGCTTGGCCAGAGACGGGTTAGTGCGGCCCCAGCATTTT.

The rearrangement uses TRBV20-1 and TRBJ2-7; D not certain. Germline V gene data show CDR1 as DFQATT and CDR2 as SNEGSKA (reference sequence). This CDR3 is built from 15 residues. The V gene lost 6 bases and the J gene lost 2 bases, with 20 bases spanning the gap. This CDR3 reads CSAPVLSGRTYEQYF. As DNA, the CDR3 is TGCAGTGCCCCTGTTCTCTCGGGCCGAACCTACGAGCAGTACTTC.

The rearrangement links TRBV11-1 to TRBJ2-7; the match to TRBD2 covers 8 bases. The trim removed 3 bases at V and 6 bases at J, leaving 7 bases unmatched. CDR3 length: 14 amino acids. Germline CDR1 SGHAT, CDR2 FQDESV (reference sequence). The CDR3 nucleotides are TGTGCCAGCAGCTTCCGGGAGGGCCCCTCCGAGCAGTACTTC. It is translated as CASSFREGPSEQYF.

J is TRBJ2-3 and V is TRBV7-9; TRBD1 agrees at 9 bases. The junction had 8 bases not matched to a gene; V was cut back by 2 bases and J by 2 bases. CDR3 length: 17 residues. CDR1 and CDR2 (germline): SEHNR, FQNEAQ (reference sequence). The CDR3 bases are TGTGCCAGCAGCTTATCCGGGACAGGGAGTTCCACAGATACGCAGTATTTT. Translated: CASSLSGTGSSTDTQYF. The full variable domain, rest sourced from reference TRBV7-9 and TRBJ2-3, is DTGVSQNPRHKITKRGQNVTFRCDPISEHNRLYWYRQTLGQGPEFLTYFQNEAQLEKSRLLSDRFSAERPKGSFSTLEIQRTEQGDSAMYLCASSLSGTGSSTDTQYFGPGTRLTVL.

This clonotype showed up many times. CDR3 nucleotides: TGTGCCAGCAGTGGACTAGCGGATAATGAGCAGTTCTTC. Its protein is CASSGLADNEQFF. The chain joins TRBV6-4 to TRBJ2-1; TRBD2 agrees at 9 bases. Germline lookup yields CDR1 MRHNA and CDR2 SNTAGT. The CDR3 runs 13 residues. Trimming removed 4 bases from V and 7 bases from J; junction bases left unmatched: 2.

A word on this clonotype: A junction end diverges from the germline sequence, so it may reflect a read error. This chain links TRBV14 with TRBJ1-1; D remains unclear. Looked up from germline, CDR1 is SGHDN and CDR2 is FVKESK. The CDR3 consists of 14 residues. The chain's CDR3 is CAGSHLNSNTEAFF. CDR3 DNA sequence: TGTGCCGGCAGCCATTTGAACTCGAACACTGAAGCTTTCTTT. The whole variable domain, filled in from reference TRBV14 and TRBJ1-1, reads EAGVTQFPSHSVIEKGQTVTLRCDPISGHDNLYWYRRVMGKEIKFLLHFVKESKQDESGMPNNRFLAERTGGTYSTLKVQPAELEDSGVYFCAGSHLNSNTEAFFGQGTRLTVV.

The CDR3 sequence: CATSDSTSGRAEHNEQFF. CDR3 nucleotide sequence: TGTGCCACCAGTGACTCAACTAGCGGGAGGGCCGAGCACAATGAGCAGTTCTTC. The chain couples TRBV24-1 to TRBJ2-1; the match to TRBD2 covers 13 bases. The CDR3 sequence is 18 residues long. The junction had 10 bases not matched to a gene; V was cut back by 4 bases and J by 5 bases. Looked up from germline, CDR1 is KGHDR and CDR2 is SFDVKD.

The chain uses TRBV2 and TRBJ2-7; 12 bases map to TRBD2. CDR3 length equals 15 residues. Germline values: CDR1 SNHLY, CDR2 FYNNEI. V lost 9 bases, J lost 7 bases, and 13 bases stayed unmatched. Here the CDR3 reads CARIGTSGSLREQYF. CDR3 nucleotides: TGTGCCAGAATCGGGACTAGCGGGTCCCTCAGGGAGCAGTACTTC.

The chain carries TRBV19 and TRBJ2-5, with TRBD2 identical over 7 bases. The end of the DNA aligns better with TRBJ2-7, so the J call may be wrong. This CDR3 is 13 amino acids long. Germline V gives CDR1 LNHDA, CDR2 SQIVND (reference sequence). In DNA form, the CDR3 reads TGTGCCAGTAGTAGCGGGGGACCCTACGAGCAGTACTTC. This encodes CASSSGGPYEQYF.

In its sample, this clonotype was seen a few times. The rearrangement links TRBV28 to TRBJ1-3; no definite D call. CDR1 and CDR2 (germline): MDHEN, SYDVKM. Trimming took off 6 bases at V and 0 bases at J, with 12 bases between the two ends. The CDR3 is 15 residues long. CDR3 amino acids: CASSRGRHSGNTIYF. The CDR3 nucleotides read TGTGCCAGCAGCCGAGGACGCCACTCTGGAAACACCATATATTTT. Full variable domain (missing parts from reference TRBV28 and TRBJ1-3): DVKVTQSSRYLVKRTGEKVFLECVQDMDHENMFWYRQDPGLGLRLIYFSYDVKMKEKGDIPEGYSVSREKKERFSLILESASTNQTSMYLCASSRGRHSGNTIYFGEGSWLTVV.

This clonotype was recorded a few times. This sequence joins TRBV9 and TRBJ2-7, with D perhaps TRBD1 or TRBD2 (5 bases each). Germline CDR1 reads SGDLS; CDR2 reads YYNGEE. This CDR3 is built from 14 residues. Trimming took 5 bases from V and 5 from J, leaving 17 bases between them. CDR3 in DNA: TGTGCCAGCAGTTACCTCCGTAGGGACGACGAGCAGTACTTC. This encodes CASSYLRRDDEQYF.

V gene TRBV5-1 combines with J gene TRBJ2-3; D is perhaps TRBD1 (6 bases). This CDR3 is built from 16 residues. V was pared by 0 bases and J by 0 bases, with 11 bases between. Germline loops: CDR1 SGHRS, CDR2 YFSETQ. This CDR3 is CASSLEQGPSTDTQYF. For the CDR3, the DNA is TGCGCCAGCAGCTTGGAGCAGGGGCCTAGCACAGATACGCAGTATTTT.

This clonotype has a count of ten or more. This chain joins TRBV19 and TRBJ2-6; D unresolved. V shed 10 bases and J shed 2 bases, with 15 bases lying between them. Germline V CDR1 and CDR2: LNHDA, SQIVND (reference sequence). The CDR3 has 15 residues. The CDR3 sequence is CATKGSPAGANVLTF. The CDR3 bases are TGTGCCACTAAGGGCAGCCCGGCTGGGGCCAACGTCCTGACTTTC.

Details on this clonotype: The junction shows a germline mismatch at one end, possibly a read error. The rearrangement joins TRBV7-8 to TRBJ2-7; D call uncertain. The CDR3 sequence is 17 residues long. Germline V gene sequence: CDR1 SGHVS, CDR2 FQNEAQ. The CDR3 coding sequence is TGCGCCAGCAGCCAAGGCCCCCTTTCTACGGACCCTGACGGGCAGTACTTC. Encoded protein: CASSQGPLSTDPDGQYF.